The rows below give T cell receptor beta chains drawn from one sample of a study of response to subunit inactivated influenza vaccine. MiXCR was run by TCRdb on the RT-PCR reads, yielding one entry per CDR3 protein. The sample shows roughly 790,000 distinct CDR3 sequences, around 20% of them seen only once. This sample comprised PBMCs from blood, obtained about 5 days after vaccination. The receptor source for this set is a man aged 50 or older who received an inactivated influenza vaccine. CDR3s leave out the opening cysteine and the closing phenylalanine or tryptophan. The D gene is left open where the match is weak.

cdr3_aa: ASRPLAGSENNEQF; cdr3_length: 14; v_call: TRBV7-9; d_call: .
cdr3_aa: ASSLEPGTSVYEQY; cdr3_length: 14; v_call: TRBV7-6; d_call: TRBD2
cdr3_aa: ASGWGPFTDTQY; cdr3_length: 12; v_call: TRBV12-5; d_call: .
cdr3_aa: ASSLVGQGRGEQF; cdr3_length: 13; v_call: TRBV5-5; d_call: TRBD1
cdr3_aa: ATTTSRSTDTQY; cdr3_length: 12; v_call: TRBV24-1; d_call: .
cdr3_aa: ASSPNNRGREKLF; cdr3_length: 13; v_call: TRBV2; d_call: TRBD1
cdr3_aa: ASSLGGRSISYEQY; cdr3_length: 14; v_call: TRBV5-5; d_call: .
cdr3_aa: SARDLALNLETQY; cdr3_length: 13; v_call: TRBV20-1; d_call: .
cdr3_aa: SASRTSDNEQF; cdr3_length: 11; v_call: TRBV20-1; d_call: TRBD2
cdr3_aa: ASSLAGLAGYEQY; cdr3_length: 13; v_call: TRBV5-1; d_call: TRBD2
cdr3_aa: ASSPGGQGEQF; cdr3_length: 11; v_call: TRBV12-3/TRBV12-4; d_call: TRBD1
cdr3_aa: ASSLAGQATYPGELF; cdr3_length: 15; v_call: TRBV7-9; d_call: TRBD1
cdr3_aa: ASSLLQGANGYT; cdr3_length: 12; v_call: TRBV7-9; d_call: TRBD1
cdr3_aa: ASSYSAGRGGSQH; cdr3_length: 13; v_call: TRBV6-2/TRBV6-3; d_call: .
cdr3_aa: SGLLAGGADTQY; cdr3_length: 12; v_call: TRBV20-1; d_call: TRBD2
cdr3_aa: ASTPRRRFYEQY; cdr3_length: 12; v_call: TRBV12-3/TRBV12-4; d_call: .
cdr3_aa: ASSYSRDLLLREQY; cdr3_length: 14; v_call: TRBV6-5; d_call: .
cdr3_aa: ASSQDWVEVEEQF; cdr3_length: 13; v_call: TRBV4-3; d_call: .
cdr3_aa: ASSRPITGTSGNEQF; cdr3_length: 15; v_call: TRBV3-1; d_call: TRBD2
cdr3_aa: ASSLHGNYEQY; cdr3_length: 11; v_call: TRBV7-8; d_call: .
cdr3_aa: ASRDGRGLIDYGYT; cdr3_length: 14; v_call: TRBV28; d_call: TRBD1
cdr3_aa: ASSLGYQETQY; cdr3_length: 11; v_call: TRBV12-3/TRBV12-4; d_call: .
cdr3_aa: ASGEGFDGYT; cdr3_length: 10; v_call: TRBV7-9; d_call: .
cdr3_aa: ASSFSESTDTQY; cdr3_length: 12; v_call: TRBV27; d_call: .
cdr3_aa: ASSVGTSGLYEQY; cdr3_length: 13; v_call: TRBV9; d_call: TRBD2